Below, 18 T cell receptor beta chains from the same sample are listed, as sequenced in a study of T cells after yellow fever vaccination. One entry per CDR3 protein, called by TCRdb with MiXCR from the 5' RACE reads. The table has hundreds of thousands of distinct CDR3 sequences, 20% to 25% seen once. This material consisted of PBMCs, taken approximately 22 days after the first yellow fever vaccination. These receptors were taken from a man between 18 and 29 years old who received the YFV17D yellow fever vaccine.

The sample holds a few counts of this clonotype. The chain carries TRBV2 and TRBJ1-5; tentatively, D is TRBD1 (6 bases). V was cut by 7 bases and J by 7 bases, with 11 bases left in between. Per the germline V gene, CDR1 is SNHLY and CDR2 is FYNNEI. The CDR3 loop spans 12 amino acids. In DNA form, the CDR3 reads TGTGCCAGCAATCAGGGGACGCAGCCCCAGCATTTT. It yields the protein CASNQGTQPQHF.

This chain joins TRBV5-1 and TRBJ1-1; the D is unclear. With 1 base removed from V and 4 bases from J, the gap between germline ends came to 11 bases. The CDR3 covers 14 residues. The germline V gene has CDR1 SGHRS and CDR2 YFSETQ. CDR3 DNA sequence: TGCGCCAGCAGCTTGTACGAGAGTACCACTGAAGCTTTCTTT. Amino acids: CASSLYESTTEAFF.

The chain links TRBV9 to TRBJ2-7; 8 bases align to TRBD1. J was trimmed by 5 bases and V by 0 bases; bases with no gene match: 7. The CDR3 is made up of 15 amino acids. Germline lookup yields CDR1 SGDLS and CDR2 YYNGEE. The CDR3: CASSVDAGGFDEQYF. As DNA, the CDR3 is TGTGCCAGCAGCGTAGATGCAGGGGGCTTCGACGAGCAGTACTTC.

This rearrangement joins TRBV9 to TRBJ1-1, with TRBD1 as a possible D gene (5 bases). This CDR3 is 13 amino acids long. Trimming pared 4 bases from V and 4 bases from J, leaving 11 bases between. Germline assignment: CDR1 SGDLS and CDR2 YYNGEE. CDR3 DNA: TGTGCCAGCAGCTCGGGGCCGGCCACTGAAGCTTTCTTT. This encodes CASSSGPATEAFF.

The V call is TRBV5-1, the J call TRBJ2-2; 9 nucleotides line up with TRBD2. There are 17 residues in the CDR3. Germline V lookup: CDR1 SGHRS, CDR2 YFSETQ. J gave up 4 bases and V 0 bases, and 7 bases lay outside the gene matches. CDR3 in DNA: TGCGCCAGCAGCTTGGGGTCCAGCGGGGGGCGCACCGGGGAGCTGTTTTTT. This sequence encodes CASSLGSSGGRTGELFF.

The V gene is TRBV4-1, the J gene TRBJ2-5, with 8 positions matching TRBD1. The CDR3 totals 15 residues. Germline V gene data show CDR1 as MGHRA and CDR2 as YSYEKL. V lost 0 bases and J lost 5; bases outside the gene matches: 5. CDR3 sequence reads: CASSQETNRGETQYF. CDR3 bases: TGCGCCAGCAGCCAAGAGACAAACAGGGGGGAGACCCAGTACTTC.

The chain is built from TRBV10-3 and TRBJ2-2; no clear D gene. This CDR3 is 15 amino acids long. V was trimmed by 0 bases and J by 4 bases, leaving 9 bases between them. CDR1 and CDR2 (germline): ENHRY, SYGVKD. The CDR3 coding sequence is TGTGCCATCAGTGAGTCTAAGCGATCCACCGGGGAGCTGTTTTTT. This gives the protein CAISESKRSTGELFF.

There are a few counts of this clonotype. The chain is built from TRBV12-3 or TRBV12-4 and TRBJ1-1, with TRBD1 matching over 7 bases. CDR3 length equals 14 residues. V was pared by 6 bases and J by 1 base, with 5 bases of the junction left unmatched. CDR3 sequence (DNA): TGTGCCAGCAGCCGACAGGGACCGAACACTGAAGCTTTCTTT. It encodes CASSRQGPNTEAFF.

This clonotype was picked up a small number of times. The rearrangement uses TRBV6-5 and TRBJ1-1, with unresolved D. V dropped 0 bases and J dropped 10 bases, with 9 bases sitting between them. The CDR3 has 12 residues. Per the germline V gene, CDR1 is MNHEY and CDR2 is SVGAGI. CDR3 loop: CASSYSGEGAFF. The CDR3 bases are TGTGCCAGCAGTTACTCCGGGGAAGGAGCTTTCTTT.

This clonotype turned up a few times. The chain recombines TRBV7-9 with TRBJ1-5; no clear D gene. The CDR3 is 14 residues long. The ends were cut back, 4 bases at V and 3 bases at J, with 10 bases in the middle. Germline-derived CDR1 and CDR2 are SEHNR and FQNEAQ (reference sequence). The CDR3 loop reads CASSSGPINQPQHF. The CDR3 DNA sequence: TGTGCCAGCAGCTCCGGCCCCATCAATCAGCCCCAGCATTTT.

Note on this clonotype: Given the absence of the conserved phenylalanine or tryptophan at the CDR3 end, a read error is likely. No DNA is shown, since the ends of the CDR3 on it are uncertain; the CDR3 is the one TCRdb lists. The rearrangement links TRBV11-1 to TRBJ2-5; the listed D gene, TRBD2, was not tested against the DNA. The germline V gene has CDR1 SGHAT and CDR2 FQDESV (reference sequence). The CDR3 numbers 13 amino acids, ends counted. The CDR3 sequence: CASSLSPPDRRWI.

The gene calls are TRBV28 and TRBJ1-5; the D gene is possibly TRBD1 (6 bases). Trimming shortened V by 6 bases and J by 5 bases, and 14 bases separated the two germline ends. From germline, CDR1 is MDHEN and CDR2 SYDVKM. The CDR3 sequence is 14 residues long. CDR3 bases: TGTGCCAGCAGCCTTGGACAGCCGCATCAGCCCCAGCATTTT. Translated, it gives CASSLGQPHQPQHF.

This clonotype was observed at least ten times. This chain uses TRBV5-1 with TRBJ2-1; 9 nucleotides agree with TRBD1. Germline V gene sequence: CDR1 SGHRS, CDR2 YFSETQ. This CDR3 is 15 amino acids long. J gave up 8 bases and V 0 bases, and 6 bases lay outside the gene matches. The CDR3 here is CASSLGTGELYEQFF. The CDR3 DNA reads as TGCGCCAGCAGCTTGGGGACAGGGGAACTCTATGAGCAGTTCTTC.

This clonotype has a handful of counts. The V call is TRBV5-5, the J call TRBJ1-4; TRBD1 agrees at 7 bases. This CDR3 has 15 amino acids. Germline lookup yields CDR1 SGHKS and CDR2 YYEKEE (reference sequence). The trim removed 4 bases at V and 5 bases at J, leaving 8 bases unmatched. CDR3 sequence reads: CASSGTTGWNEKLFF. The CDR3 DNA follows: TGTGCCAGCAGCGGGACGACAGGGTGGAATGAAAAACTGTTTTTT. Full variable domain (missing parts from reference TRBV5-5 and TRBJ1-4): DAGVTQSPTHLIKTRGQQVTLRCSPISGHKSVSWYQQVLGQGPQFIFQYYEKEERGRGNFPDRFSARQFPNYSSELNVNALLLGDSALYLCASSGTTGWNEKLFFGSGTQLSVL.

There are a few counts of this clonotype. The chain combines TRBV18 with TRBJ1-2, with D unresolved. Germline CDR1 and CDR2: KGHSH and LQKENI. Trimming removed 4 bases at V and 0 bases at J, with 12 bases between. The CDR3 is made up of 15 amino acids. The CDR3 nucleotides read TGTGCCAGCTCACAGCCGTCGAGGGCTAACTATGGCTACACCTTC. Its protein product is CASSQPSRANYGYTF. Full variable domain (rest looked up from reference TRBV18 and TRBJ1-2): NAGVMQNPRHLVRRRGQEARLRCSPMKGHSHVYWYRQLPEEGLKFMVYLQKENIIDESGMPKERFSAEFPKEGPSILRIQQVVRGDSAAYFCASSQPSRANYGYTFGSGTRLTVV.

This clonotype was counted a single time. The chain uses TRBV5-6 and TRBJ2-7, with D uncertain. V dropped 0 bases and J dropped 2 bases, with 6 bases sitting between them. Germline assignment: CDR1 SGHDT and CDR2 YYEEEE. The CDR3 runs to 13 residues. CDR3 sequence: CASSLDSPYEQYF. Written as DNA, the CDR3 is TGTGCCAGCAGCTTGGACAGTCCCTACGAGCAGTACTTC.

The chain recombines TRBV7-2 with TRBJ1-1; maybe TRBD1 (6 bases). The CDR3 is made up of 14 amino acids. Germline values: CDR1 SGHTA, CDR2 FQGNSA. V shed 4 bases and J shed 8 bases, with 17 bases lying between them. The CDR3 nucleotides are TGTGCCAGCAGCTCCTGGGGGGGCAGGGCGGAAGCTTTCTTT. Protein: CASSSWGGRAEAFF.

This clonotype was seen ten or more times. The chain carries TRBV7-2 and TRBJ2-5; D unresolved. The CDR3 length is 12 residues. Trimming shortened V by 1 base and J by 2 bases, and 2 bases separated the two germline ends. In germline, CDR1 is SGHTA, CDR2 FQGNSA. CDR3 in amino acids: CASSLVQETQYF. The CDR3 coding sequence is TGTGCCAGCAGCTTAGTTCAAGAGACCCAGTACTTC.